The 20 T cell receptor beta chains reported below all come from one sample, sequenced in a study of T cells in Graves' hyperthyroidism and ophthalmopathy. Authors of the study amplified TCR beta CDR3 regions from RNA transcripts. First-round RT-PCR targeting the TCR CDR3 was performed with the HTBI primer set. In TCRdb, the multiplex PCR reads were re-called with MiXCR into one record per CDR3 protein. The sample lists 300,000 to 400,000 distinct CDR3 sequences; about 14% were seen once. The specimen was blood. These receptors were obtained from a woman in her twenties or thirties with Graves' ophthalmopathy.

This clonotype was picked up many times. V gene TRBV14 combines with J gene TRBJ2-3; TRBD2 agrees at 8 bases. V was clipped by 0 bases and J by 4 bases; unmatched bases: 6. Germline CDR1 reads SGHDN; CDR2 reads FVKESK. The CDR3 spans 16 residues. In DNA, the CDR3 is TGTGCCAGCAGCCAAGAGATCGGACTAGCATCAGATACGCAGTATTTT. This encodes CASSQEIGLASDTQYF.

This rearrangement joins TRBV30 to TRBJ2-2, with TRBD2 matching 7 bases. Germline V gives CDR1 GTSNPN, CDR2 SVGIG (reference sequence). Trimming at V came to 8 bases and at J to 0 bases, leaving 6 bases not matched to a gene. This CDR3 is 14 amino acids long. CDR3 sequence (DNA): TGTGCCAATGAACGGGGGGCGAACACCGGGGAGCTGTTTTTT. Translation gives CANERGANTGELFF.

This clonotype has just a few counts. V gene TRBV14 combines with J gene TRBJ2-3; a possible D gene is TRBD1 (5 bases). Trimming cost V 4 bases and J 1 base, with 12 bases left between them. This CDR3 contains 15 residues. Germline V CDR1 and CDR2: SGHDN, FVKESK. As DNA, the CDR3 is TGTGCCAGCAGCCCCCGTATCAGGGGCACAGATACGCAGTATTTT. It encodes CASSPRIRGTDTQYF.

The table lists this clonotype with many counts. This rearrangement joins TRBV2 to TRBJ2-1; D is ambiguous. Germline values: CDR1 SNHLY, CDR2 FYNNEI. The ends were cut back, 7 bases at V and 5 bases at J, with 9 bases in the middle. CDR3 length equals 12 residues. The DNA of the CDR3 is TGTGCCAGCACCGGCATCGACAATGAGCAGTTCTTC. This codes for CASTGIDNEQFF.

V gene TRBV6-2 or TRBV6-3 combines with J gene TRBJ2-7; TRBD1 aligns across 8 bases. Germline V CDR1 and CDR2: MNHEY, SVGEGT. V was pared by 3 bases and J by 4 bases, with 5 bases of the junction left unmatched. CDR3 size: 14 residues. This chain's CDR3 is CASSYGTGLYEQYF. CDR3 DNA sequence: TGTGCCAGCAGTTATGGGACAGGTCTATACGAGCAGTACTTC.

This clonotype was counted ten times or more. The chain has TRBV6-1 and TRBJ2-1, with 10 bases fitting TRBD2. Trimming at V came to 6 bases and at J to 7 bases, leaving 9 bases not matched to a gene. CDR1 and CDR2 from the germline V gene are MNHNS and SASEGT. The CDR3 is made up of 15 amino acids. CDR3: CASSHTSGGANEQFF. CDR3 in DNA: TGTGCCAGCAGCCATACCAGCGGGGGGGCTAATGAGCAGTTCTTC.

This clonotype was observed many times. The chain combines TRBV30 with TRBJ2-3; the D is unclear. In germline, CDR1 is GTSNPN, CDR2 SVGIG (reference sequence). Deletions cut 3 bases from V and 4 bases from J, with 5 bases between. This CDR3 has 11 residues. Here the CDR3 reads CAWSRPDTQYF. In DNA, the CDR3 is TGTGCCTGGAGCCGACCAGATACGCAGTATTTT.

There are many counts of this clonotype. This chain joins TRBV28 and TRBJ1-6; D unclear. This CDR3 is built from 12 residues. Germline V gene data show CDR1 as MDHEN and CDR2 as SYDVKM. V was shortened by 3 bases and J by 9 bases, with 6 bases between the two germline ends. The CDR3 here is CASSFRSSPLHF. In nucleotides, the CDR3 is TGTGCCAGCAGTTTTAGGTCTTCACCCCTCCACTTT.

This clonotype has at least ten counts. The chain recombines TRBV11-1 with TRBJ2-1; a weak D match, TRBD2 (6 bases). The V end was cut by 1 base, the J end by 2 bases, with 9 bases between. Germline assignment: CDR1 SGHAT and CDR2 FQDESV (reference sequence). The CDR3 totals 15 residues. CDR3 DNA sequence: TGTGCCAGCAGCTTAGGCAGGACTACCTACAATGAGCAGTTCTTC. Its translation is CASSLGRTTYNEQFF.

This clonotype was seen ten or more times. The V call is TRBV12-3 or TRBV12-4, the J call TRBJ2-1; TRBD2 agrees at 9 bases. The CDR3 is made up of 15 amino acids. The V gene end was trimmed by 0 bases and the J gene end by 5 bases; junction bases not matched to a gene: 2. This CDR3 reads CASSLASGGNNEQFF. The DNA of the CDR3 is TGTGCCAGCAGTTTAGCCAGCGGGGGGAACAATGAGCAGTTCTTC.

This chain uses TRBV5-1 with TRBJ2-5; D gene ambiguous. V was clipped by 4 bases and J by 5 bases, with 21 bases between them. CDR3 length: 16 amino acids. CDR1 SGHRS and CDR2 YFSETQ come from the germline V gene. The CDR3 sequence is CASSPTPVSPQETQYF. CDR3 in DNA: TGCGCCAGCAGCCCGACCCCAGTATCTCCCCAGGAGACCCAGTACTTC.

In its sample, this clonotype was seen many times. This chain joins TRBV3-1 and TRBJ1-2; no clear D gene. Germline lookup yields CDR1 LGHDT and CDR2 YNNKEL (reference sequence). This CDR3 region has 12 residues. Trimming pared 3 bases from V and 2 bases from J, leaving 4 bases between. The CDR3 DNA reads TGTGCCAGCAGCCAGGGGAACTATGGCTACACCTTC. Its translation is CASSQGNYGYTF.

The chain employs TRBV28 and TRBJ2-4; a weak D match, TRBD2 (5 bases). The V gene lost 8 bases and the J gene lost 7 bases, with 15 bases spanning the gap. Germline V CDR1 and CDR2: MDHEN, SYDVKM. This CDR3 comprises 13 residues. The CDR3 here is CASRQERENIQYF. The CDR3 nucleotides read TGTGCCAGCCGACAAGAAAGGGAGAACATTCAGTACTTC. Based on the CDR3 plus reference TRBV28 and TRBJ2-4, the full variable domain is DVKVTQSSRYLVKRTGEKVFLECVQDMDHENMFWYRQDPGLGLRLIYFSYDVKMKEKGDIPEGYSVSREKKERFSLILESASTNQTSMYLCASRQERENIQYFGAGTRLSVL.

The rearrangement uses TRBV24-1 and TRBJ1-5; possibly TRBD1 for D (5 bases). Trimming shortened V by 4 bases and J by 5 bases, and 17 bases separated the two germline ends. The CDR3 contains 16 residues. The germline V gene encodes CDR1 KGHDR and CDR2 SFDVKD. Here the CDR3 reads CATSDLKGDSDQPQHF. CDR3 DNA sequence: TGTGCCACCAGTGACCTGAAAGGGGATTCAGATCAGCCCCAGCATTTT.

The gene calls are TRBV6-5 and TRBJ1-5; D not resolved. The CDR3 is 14 residues long. Germline lookup yields CDR1 MNHEY and CDR2 SVGAGI. Trimming took 2 bases from V and 0 from J, leaving 5 bases between them. Here the CDR3 DNA reads TGTGCCAGCAGTTACGAGTATAGCAATCAGCCCCAGCATTTT. Protein product: CASSYEYSNQPQHF.

This chain joins TRBV7-2 and TRBJ2-1, with TRBD2 identical over 9 bases. The CDR3 runs 13 residues. Trimming took 6 bases from V and 8 from J; bases not matched to a gene: 5. In germline, CDR1 is SGHTA, CDR2 FQGNSA. The CDR3 protein is CASSRGLAHEQFF. Here the CDR3 DNA reads TGTGCCAGCAGTAGGGGACTAGCCCATGAGCAGTTCTTC.

This clonotype was counted many times. For the CDR3, the DNA is TGTGCCACCAGCAGAGACAGGACAGGGTCAGGAAACACCATATATTTT. Translating gives CATSRDRTGSGNTIYF. This chain links TRBV15 with TRBJ1-3, with 8 bases aligning to TRBD1. Germline V lookup: CDR1 LNHNV, CDR2 YYDKDF (reference sequence). This CDR3 comprises 16 residues. The V segment lost 0 bases and the J segment 4 bases; nucleotides outside the gene matches: 5.

Worth noting for this clonotype: Germline is not matched at one junction end, which may reflect a read error. V is TRBV12-3 or TRBV12-4 and J is TRBJ2-7; D ambiguous. This CDR3 region has 13 residues. CDR3 residues: CASSLLVSYEHYF. CDR3 DNA: TGTGCCAGCAGTTTACTGGTCAGCTACGAGCATTACTTC.

This clonotype was counted ten times or more. The J gene is TRBJ2-1, the V gene TRBV29-1; weak D call: TRBD2 (6 bases). V lost 3 bases and J 9 bases, leaving 12 bases between the germline ends. Germline V gene data show CDR1 as SQVTM and CDR2 as ANQGSEA. The CDR3 contains 12 residues. CDR3 coding DNA: TGCAGCGTTGATGTGGGGGGAGGTGAGCAGTTCTTC. This translates into CSVDVGGGEQFF.

The chain links TRBV6-1 to TRBJ1-5; TRBD1 aligns across 9 bases. The CDR3 has 17 residues. V lost 4 bases to trimming and J lost 0 bases; unmatched junction nucleotides: 7. Germline V lookup: CDR1 MNHNS, CDR2 SASEGT. Here the CDR3 reads CASSARTGAYSNQPQHF. For the CDR3, the DNA is TGTGCCAGCAGTGCCCGGACAGGGGCTTATAGCAATCAGCCCCAGCATTTT.